One T cell receptor beta chain is described in this entry. Its antigen specificity is not known. No clone much larger than this one lies a single base away; base qualities are absent. All of the isolated RNA was reverse transcribed with the High Capacity cDNA Reverse Transcription Kit, so expressed TCRB transcripts were sequenced. Naive, central memory and regulatory T cell samples underwent deep immunoSEQ sequencing, averaging about 3.57 million total reads per sample. After sorted cells were lysed in RLT buffer, RNA was extracted with DNase-treated RNeasy Micro or Mini kits, with the choice depending on cell number. Each cell subset was processed on its own to prevent cross-contamination, while patient and healthy donor samples were processed together. The immunoSEQ multiplex PCR was used to amplify TCRB sequences from cDNA, yielding 87-bp fragments that span the CDR3 region. The amplicons were sequenced using the Illumina HiSeq platform. The authors' pipeline ran thus. PCR bias was computationally corrected using synthetic template baselines, reads within Hamming distance 2 were collapsed, and singletons that could not be merged were discarded. Reads were aligned to IMGT to assign V, D and J genes, CDR3 length, and insertions or deletions at six rearrangement sites. Within each subset, clonotype counts were normalized to sorted cell number, and only after that were true diversity and Gini coefficients computed with the tcR R package. The overlap coefficient, calculated on TCRB nucleotide sequences, was used to quantify repertoire sharing. Out-of-frame TCRB sequences from naive cells were analyzed as a proxy for the pre-selection repertoire. Not all clones reach the TCRdb copy of this immuneACCESS table, which keeps in-frame sequences only. Checked studies attribute under half of the gap to unresolved V genes and leave the rest unexplained. D and trimming come from the DNA, and the V and J calls and clone size come from that table. The sample contains fewer than 900,000 clones, roughly 15% of them found a single time. The ten most abundant clones make up around 0.02% of the sample.

This sample was included in a study of beta chain features in type 1 diabetes (dated by TCRdb to the late 2010s). Study-level background: Mean age, gender distribution, total cell number and subset yield did not differ between patients and healthy donors. Naive and central memory subsets were obtained from all 28 donors, but regulatory and stem cell-like memory subsets were isolated from only 8 patients and roughly eight healthy donors. A total of approximately 99,000,000 sorted cells were examined across all samples, and RNA yield correlated strongly with the number of cells per subset. In the study, TCRB repertoires of sorted circulating CD4+ T cell subsets from recently diagnosed type 1 diabetes patients were compared with those of matched healthy donors.

Here is what the overall study found, with its caveats: At VDJ recombination sites, patients with type 1 diabetes made fewer insertions and deleted more nucleotides, a pattern implying thymic rearrangement abnormalities. Shorter templates might have been favored by PCR, but patient and control samples were amplified and corrected together, so both groups would have been affected equally by any skew. A moderate but significant shortening of TCRB CDR3 length was observed in type 1 diabetes patients in all four CD4+ subsets. Because cDNA rather than genomic DNA was sequenced, highly expressing activated cells could have been over-represented, although no difference in activation and CD3 levels was found between groups. Naive, central memory and regulatory TCRB repertoires appeared more similar among patients than among healthy donors. Because the HLA sub-analyses included only small numbers of individuals, any influence of HLA type on TCRB rearrangement was left unresolved.

From each donor, a single peripheral blood sample of approximately 0.11 L on average was drawn into heparinised tubes. Naive, central memory, regulatory and stem cell-like memory CD4+ T cells were sorted on a BD FACSAria II using a panel including CD45RO, CCR7, CD25, CD127, CD95 and CD27. A purity above 95% was achieved for all sorted populations. Right away, PBMCs were isolated by Lymphoprep density gradient centrifugation and were stained directly, with no culture step. Samples were stained and sorted in pairs, with one healthy donor and one patient per experiment, so that batch effects were minimized. The V end gives up 5 bases and the J end 2 bases, leaving 13 bases in the junction not matched to a gene. The CDR3, cysteine through phenylalanine, is 18 amino acids long. Just CDR3 DNA is preserved here, 54 bases in frame from base 1. Sequences LNHDA (CDR1) and SQIVND (CDR2) are obtained from the germline V gene (reference sequence).

The sequenced material came from naive CD4+ T cells from blood. The cell subset or site label, read with the paper, signifies: true naive CD4+ T cells. This receptor chain uses TRBV19 and TRBJ2-5, with 11 bases matching TRBD2. The source of this sequence is a woman younger than 30 in good health. The nucleotides are TGTGCCAGTAGTCCCAGGGAGAGACTAGCGGGATGGCAAGAGACCCAGTACTTC. Its translation is CASSPRERLAGWQETQYF.